Described below is a single TCR beta chain sequence and its context. The sample belongs to a study of blood T cell repertoires in COVID-19. Those who participated ranged in age from 18 to 89 years and resided in 20 to 25 US areas. Assignments of participants to cohorts depended upon their own reported clinical history. Sequenced by immunoSEQ multiplex PCR; TCRdb stores in-frame clones only, minus some. Here the sample spans about 460,000 clones, roughly nine tenths being singletons. The V end was cut by 4 bases, the J end by 3 bases, with 17 bases between. Germline V gene sequence: CDR1 MGHDK, CDR2 SYGVNS. This CDR3 has 16 residues.

The sample taken for sequencing was PBMCs or T cells enriched from blood (not recorded which). This receptor was obtained from a woman in her sixties who had recovered from COVID-19. The J gene is TRBJ2-3, the V gene TRBV25-1; the D gene is possibly TRBD2 (6 bases). CDR3 sequence: CASSVWRVMGTDTQYF. The CDR3 coding sequence is TGTGCCAGCAGTGTTTGGAGGGTTATGGGGACAGATACGCAGTATTTT.